This T cell receptor (beta chain) stems from a study of T-cell memory formation after mild COVID-19. The germline gives CDR1 LGHNA, CDR2 YNFKEQ. Trimming took 1 base from V and 1 from J; bases not matched to a gene: 5. This CDR3 is built from 17 residues. Study-level points and caveats: Those CD4+ clones that contracted were mainly in CM and EM (CD8+ ones in EMRA). Pre-infection memory carried some responding clones, suggesting that cross-reactive memory joined.

TCRdb independently ran MiXCR on the 5' RACE reads; one entry per CDR3 protein. This sample has 6,000 to 7,000 distinct CDR3 sequences, with around 20% found just once. This clonotype was recorded at least ten times. Its specificity is unknown. The chain links TRBV4-2 to TRBJ2-3, with 10 bases that match TRBD2. The receptor was derived from an adult woman who had mild COVID-19 (a few samples of this study predate the infection). Cell type and time point are not known. Sequencing input: PBMCs or a T cell subset sorted from them (not recorded which). In DNA form, the CDR3 reads TGTGCCAGCAGCCAAGGTCAAGCGGGAGGGGGCACAGATACGCAGTATTTT. This sequence encodes CASSQGQAGGGTDTQYF.